The 11 T cell receptor beta chains given below trace back to one sample, sequenced in a study of blood T cell repertoires in COVID-19. The assay was immunoSEQ multiplex PCR, and TCRdb's table has in-frame clones only and misses some. The sample lists 250,000 to 350,000 clones; 75% to 90% were seen once. Input material: PBMCs or T cells enriched from blood (not recorded which). These receptors all stem from a woman in her forties or fifties who had recovered from COVID-19.

V is TRBV5-1 and J is TRBJ2-3; 11 nucleotides match TRBD2. Germline assignment: CDR1 SGHRS and CDR2 YFSETQ. The CDR3 totals 16 residues. V dropped 5 bases and J dropped 2; count of bases not matched to a gene: 7. Here the CDR3 DNA reads TGCGCCAGCAGGTCCGGGACTAGCGGATACACAGATACGCAGTATTTT. This translates into CASRSGTSGYTDTQYF.

This rearrangement joins TRBV6-5 to TRBJ1-1, with D unresolved. Trimming took 7 bases from V and 1 from J, leaving 16 bases between them. The CDR3 runs 15 residues. Looked up from germline, CDR1 is MNHEY and CDR2 is SVGAGI. The CDR3 reads CASTPTRAKNTEAFF. The CDR3 coding sequence is TGTGCCAGCACCCCCACGCGGGCGAAGAACACTGAAGCTTTCTTT.

The chain employs TRBV5-1 and TRBJ2-7; TRBD2 aligns across 9 bases. The junction had 12 bases not matched to a gene; V was cut back by 4 bases and J by 4 bases. Germline V gene lookup returns CDR1 SGHRS and CDR2 YFSETQ. The CDR3 extends over 16 amino acids. The CDR3 DNA sequence: TGCGCCAGCAGCCCCGTAGCGGGAGTCAATACGTACGAGCAGTACTTC. Amino acids: CASSPVAGVNTYEQYF.

The chain employs TRBV27 and TRBJ2-7; 10 positions match TRBD1. Trimming cost V 6 bases and J 2 bases; bases outside gene matches: 4. In germline, CDR1 is MNHEY, CDR2 SMNVEV (reference sequence). The CDR3 is 14 residues long. The CDR3 protein is CASRFDRGPYEQYF. As DNA, the CDR3 is TGTGCCAGCAGGTTTGACAGGGGGCCCTACGAGCAGTACTTC.

The chain is built from TRBV10-1 and TRBJ2-1, with 8 bases identical to TRBD2. J was trimmed by 8 bases and V by 1 base; bases with no gene match: 7. This CDR3 spans 15 amino acids. Germline CDR1 reads WNHNN; CDR2 reads SYGVQD (reference sequence). The CDR3 loop is CASSEYDGRGYEQFF. For the CDR3, the DNA is TGCGCCAGCAGTGAGTACGACGGGAGGGGCTATGAGCAGTTCTTC.

This sequence joins TRBV18 and TRBJ1-6; 8 bases line up with TRBD1. This CDR3 has 17 residues. Germline V gene lookup returns CDR1 KGHSH and CDR2 LQKENI. V was pared by 3 bases and J by 6 bases, with 10 bases of the junction left unmatched. DNA for the CDR3: TGTGCCAGCTCACCCACATTGGGCAGGGGGCGTAATTCACCCCTCCACTTT. Translation: CASSPTLGRGRNSPLHF.

This clone was recorded only once. J is TRBJ2-3 and V is TRBV6-5; 8 positions match TRBD1. The CDR3 covers 14 residues. V lost 4 bases to trimming and J lost 4 bases; unmatched junction nucleotides: 4. Germline lookup yields CDR1 MNHEY and CDR2 SVGAGI. CDR3 sequence reads: CASSSPGGADTQYF. In DNA form, the CDR3 reads TGTGCCAGCAGTTCCCCAGGGGGCGCAGATACGCAGTATTTT.

The chain combines TRBV2 with TRBJ2-1; D might be TRBD2 (7 bases). The CDR3 loop spans 14 amino acids. Germline V lookup: CDR1 SNHLY, CDR2 FYNNEI. V dropped 1 base and J dropped 10 bases, with 14 bases sitting between them. The chain's CDR3 is CASSEDGGPGEQFF. In DNA form, the CDR3 reads TGTGCCAGCAGTGAAGACGGGGGGCCAGGCGAGCAGTTCTTC.

The genes are TRBV19 and TRBJ1-1; possibly TRBD1 for D (6 bases). Germline CDR1 is LNHDA and CDR2 is SQIVND (reference sequence). Trimming took off 6 bases at V and 1 base at J, with 18 bases between the two ends. CDR3 length: 16 residues. CDR3 protein: CASRSPWGRGNTEAFF. The CDR3 DNA is TGTGCCAGTAGAAGCCCGTGGGGGCGCGGGAACACTGAAGCTTTCTTT.

The rearrangement uses TRBV6-5 and TRBJ1-1, with D unclear. V was cut by 0 bases and J by 1 base, with 12 bases left in between. Germline V CDR1 and CDR2: MNHEY, SVGAGI. This CDR3 is built from 16 residues. The CDR3 reads CASSYSRIGSNTEAFF. DNA of the CDR3: TGTGCCAGCAGTTACTCGAGGATAGGTTCGAACACTGAAGCTTTCTTT.

The chain employs TRBV6-5 and TRBJ1-5; D unresolved. The CDR3 spans 13 residues. V was clipped by 7 bases and J by 7 bases, with 14 bases between them. Germline V lookup: CDR1 MNHEY, CDR2 SVGAGI. CDR3 amino acids: CASTFRDEQPQHF. The DNA for the CDR3 is TGTGCCAGCACCTTCCGGGATGAACAGCCCCAGCATTTT.